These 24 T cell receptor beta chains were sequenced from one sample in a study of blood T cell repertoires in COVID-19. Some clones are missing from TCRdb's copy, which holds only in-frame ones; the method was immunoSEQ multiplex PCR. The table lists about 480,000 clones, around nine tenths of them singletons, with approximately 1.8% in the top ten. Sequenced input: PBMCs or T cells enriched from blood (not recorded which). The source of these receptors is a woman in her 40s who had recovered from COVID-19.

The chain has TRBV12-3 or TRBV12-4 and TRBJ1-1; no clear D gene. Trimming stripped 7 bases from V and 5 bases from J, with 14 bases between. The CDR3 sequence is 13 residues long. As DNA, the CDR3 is TGTGCCAGCAACGCGGCTACGGTAACTGAAGCTTTCTTT. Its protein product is CASNAATVTEAFF.

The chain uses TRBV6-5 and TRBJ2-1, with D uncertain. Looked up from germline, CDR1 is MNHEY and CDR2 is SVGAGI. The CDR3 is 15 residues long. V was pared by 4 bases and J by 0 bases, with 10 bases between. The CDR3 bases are TGTGCCAGCAGTTCCGGCTGGAGCTCCTACAATGAGCAGTTCTTC. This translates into CASSSGWSSYNEQFF.

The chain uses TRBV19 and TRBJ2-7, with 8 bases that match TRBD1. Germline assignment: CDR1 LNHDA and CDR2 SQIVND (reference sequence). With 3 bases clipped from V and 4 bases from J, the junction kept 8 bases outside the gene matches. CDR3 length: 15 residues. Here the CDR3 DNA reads TGTGCCAGTAGTATGTTTCCGGGGACAGGATACGAGCAGTACTTC. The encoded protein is CASSMFPGTGYEQYF.

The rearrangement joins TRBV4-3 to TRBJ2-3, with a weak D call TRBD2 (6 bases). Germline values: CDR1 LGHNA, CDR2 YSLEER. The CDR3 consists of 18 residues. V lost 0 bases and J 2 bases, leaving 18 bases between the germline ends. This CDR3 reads CASSQEAGAGRTTDTQYF. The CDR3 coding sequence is TGCGCCAGCAGCCAAGAAGCGGGTGCCGGGAGAACCACAGATACGCAGTATTTT.

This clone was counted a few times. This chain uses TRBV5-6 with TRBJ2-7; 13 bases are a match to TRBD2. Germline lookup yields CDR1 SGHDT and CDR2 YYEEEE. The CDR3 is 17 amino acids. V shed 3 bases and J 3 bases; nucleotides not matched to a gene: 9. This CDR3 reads CASSSRTSGRAIYEQYF. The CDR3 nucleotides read TGTGCCAGCAGCTCCCGAACTAGCGGGAGGGCGATCTACGAGCAGTACTTC.

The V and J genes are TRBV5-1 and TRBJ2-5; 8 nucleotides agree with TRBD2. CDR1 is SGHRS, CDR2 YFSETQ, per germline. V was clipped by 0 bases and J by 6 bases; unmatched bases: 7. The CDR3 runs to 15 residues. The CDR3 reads CASSLAGTSRKTQYF. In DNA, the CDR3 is TGCGCCAGCAGCTTGGCGGGGACTAGTCGGAAGACCCAGTACTTC. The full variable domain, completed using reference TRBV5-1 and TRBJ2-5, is KAGVTQTPRYLIKTRGQQVTLSCSPISGHRSVSWYQQTPGQGLQFLFEYFSETQRNKGNFPGRFSGRQFSNSRSEMNVSTLELGDSALYLCASSLAGTSRKTQYFGPGTRLLVL.

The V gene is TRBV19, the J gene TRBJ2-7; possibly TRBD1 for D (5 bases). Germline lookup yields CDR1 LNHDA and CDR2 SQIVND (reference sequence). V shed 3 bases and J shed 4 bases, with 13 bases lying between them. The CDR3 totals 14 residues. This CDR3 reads CASSIGAGRYEQYF. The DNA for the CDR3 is TGTGCCAGTAGTATTGGGGCAGGACGGTACGAGCAGTACTTC.

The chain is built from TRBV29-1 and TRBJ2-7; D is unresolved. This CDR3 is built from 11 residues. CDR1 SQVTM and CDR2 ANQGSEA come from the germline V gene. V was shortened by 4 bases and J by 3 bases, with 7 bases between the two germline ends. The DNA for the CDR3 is TGCAGCGTTGCAGACTTCTACGAGCAGTACTTC. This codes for CSVADFYEQYF.

The CDR3 reads CASRRMTGAYYEQYF. The CDR3 DNA reads as TGTGCCAGCAGGAGGATGACAGGGGCCTACTACGAGCAGTACTTC. The V gene is TRBV6-5, the J gene TRBJ2-7; 8 positions match TRBD1. This CDR3 has 15 amino acids. Germline CDR1 and CDR2: MNHEY and SVGAGI. With 6 bases clipped from V and 3 bases from J, the junction kept 10 bases outside the gene matches.

This chain's CDR3 is CASRWGQGFGQPQHF. The CDR3 DNA reads TGTGCCAGCCGATGGGGGCAGGGCTTTGGTCAGCCCCAGCATTTT. The chain carries TRBV2 and TRBJ1-5; possible D gene TRBD1, 6 bases. The germline gives CDR1 SNHLY, CDR2 FYNNEI. This CDR3 spans 15 amino acids. The V and J ends lost 8 bases and 6 bases respectively, with 20 bases between them.

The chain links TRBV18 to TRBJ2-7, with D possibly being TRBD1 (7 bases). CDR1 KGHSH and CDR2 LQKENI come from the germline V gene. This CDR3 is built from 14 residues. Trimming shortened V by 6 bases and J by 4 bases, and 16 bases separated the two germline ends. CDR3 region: CASSHRQGGYEQYF. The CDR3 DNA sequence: TGTGCCAGCTCTCACCGACAGGGAGGTTACGAGCAGTACTTC.

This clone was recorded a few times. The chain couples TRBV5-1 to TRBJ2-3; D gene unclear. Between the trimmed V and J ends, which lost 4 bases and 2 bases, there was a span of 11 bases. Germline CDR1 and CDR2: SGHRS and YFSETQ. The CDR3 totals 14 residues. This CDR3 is CASSLGEFTDTQYF. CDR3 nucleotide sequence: TGCGCCAGCAGCCTTGGAGAGTTCACAGATACGCAGTATTTT.

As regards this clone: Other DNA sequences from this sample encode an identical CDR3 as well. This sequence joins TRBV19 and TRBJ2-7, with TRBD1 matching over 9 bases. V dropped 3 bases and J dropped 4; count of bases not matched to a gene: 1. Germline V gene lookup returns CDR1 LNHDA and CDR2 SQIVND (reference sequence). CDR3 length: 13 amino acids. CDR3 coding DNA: TGTGCCAGTAGTATGGACAGGGGTTACGAGCAGTACTTC. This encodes CASSMDRGYEQYF.

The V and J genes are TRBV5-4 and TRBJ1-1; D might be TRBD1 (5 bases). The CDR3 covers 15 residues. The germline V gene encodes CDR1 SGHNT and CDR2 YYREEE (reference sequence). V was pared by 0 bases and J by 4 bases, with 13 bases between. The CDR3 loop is CASSLDLGGFTEAFF. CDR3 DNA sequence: TGTGCCAGCAGCTTGGATCTCGGGGGGTTCACTGAAGCTTTCTTT.

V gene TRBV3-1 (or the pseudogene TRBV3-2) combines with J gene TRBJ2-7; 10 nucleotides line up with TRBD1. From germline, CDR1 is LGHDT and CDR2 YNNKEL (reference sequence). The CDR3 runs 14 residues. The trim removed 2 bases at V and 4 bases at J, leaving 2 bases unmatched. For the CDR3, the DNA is TGTGCCAGCAGCCAAAGGGACAGGGGTTACGAGCAGTACTTC. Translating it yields CASSQRDRGYEQYF.

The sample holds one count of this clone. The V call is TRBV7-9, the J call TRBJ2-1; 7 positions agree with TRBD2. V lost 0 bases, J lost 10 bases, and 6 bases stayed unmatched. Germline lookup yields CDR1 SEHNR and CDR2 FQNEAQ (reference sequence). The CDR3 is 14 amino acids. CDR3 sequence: CASSLAGGPREQFF. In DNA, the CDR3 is TGTGCCAGCAGCTTAGCGGGAGGGCCTCGAGAGCAGTTCTTC.

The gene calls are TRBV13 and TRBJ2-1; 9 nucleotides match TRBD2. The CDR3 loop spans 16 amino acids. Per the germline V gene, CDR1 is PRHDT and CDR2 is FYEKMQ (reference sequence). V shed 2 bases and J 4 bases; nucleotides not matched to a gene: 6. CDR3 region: CASSLSLAGGYNEQFF. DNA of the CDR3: TGTGCCAGCAGCTTAAGTCTGGCGGGAGGGTACAATGAGCAGTTCTTC.

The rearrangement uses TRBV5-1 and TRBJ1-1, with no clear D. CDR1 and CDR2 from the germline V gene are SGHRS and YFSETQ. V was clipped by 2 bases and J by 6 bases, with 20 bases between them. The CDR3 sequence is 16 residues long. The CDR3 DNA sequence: TGCGCCAGCAGCTTTACACGAGGGCCCGTCTCAGCTGAAGCTTTCTTT. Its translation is CASSFTRGPVSAEAFF. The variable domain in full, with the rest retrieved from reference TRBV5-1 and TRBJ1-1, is KAGVTQTPRYLIKTRGQQVTLSCSPISGHRSVSWYQQTPGQGLQFLFEYFSETQRNKGNFPGRFSGRQFSNSRSEMNVSTLELGDSALYLCASSFTRGPVSAEAFFGQGTRLTVV.

CDR3 sequence reads: CASSLAQAGAGGYQETQYF. CDR3 bases: TGTGCCAGCAGCTTAGCGCAAGCGGGTGCGGGAGGGTACCAAGAGACCCAGTACTTC. V usage is TRBV7-2 and J usage is TRBJ2-5; TRBD2 matches at 9 bases. CDR3 size: 19 residues. The V and J ends lost 0 bases and 0 bases, in that order; junction bases with no gene match: 11. Germline V gene sequence: CDR1 SGHTA, CDR2 FQGNSA.

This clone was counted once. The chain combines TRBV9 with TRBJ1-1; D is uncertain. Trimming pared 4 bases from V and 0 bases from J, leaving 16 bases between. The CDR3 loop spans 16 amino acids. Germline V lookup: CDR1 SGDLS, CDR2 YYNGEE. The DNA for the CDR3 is TGTGCCAGCAGCATACCTCGGGAGGGCGTGAACACTGAAGCTTTCTTT. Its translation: CASSIPREGVNTEAFF.

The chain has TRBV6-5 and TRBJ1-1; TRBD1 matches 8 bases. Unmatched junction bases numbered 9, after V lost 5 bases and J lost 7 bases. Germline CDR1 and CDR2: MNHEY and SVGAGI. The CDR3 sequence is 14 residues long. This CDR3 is CASSRQTGVGEAFF. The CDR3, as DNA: TGTGCCAGCAGTAGGCAGACAGGGGTGGGTGAAGCTTTCTTT.

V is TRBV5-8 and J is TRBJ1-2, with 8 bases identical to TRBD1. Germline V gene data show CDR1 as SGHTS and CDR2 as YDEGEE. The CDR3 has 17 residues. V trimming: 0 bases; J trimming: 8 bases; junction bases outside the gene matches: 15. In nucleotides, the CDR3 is TGTGCCAGCAGCTTGGGGCAGGACAGGGTCTTCCTCTCCGGCTACACCTTC. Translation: CASSLGQDRVFLSGYTF. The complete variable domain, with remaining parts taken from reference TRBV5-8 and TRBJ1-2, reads EAGVTQSPTHLIKTRGQQATLRCSPISGHTSVYWYQQALGLGLQFLLWYDEGEERNRGNFPPRFSGRQFPNYSSELNVNALELEDSALYLCASSLGQDRVFLSGYTFGSGTRLTVV.

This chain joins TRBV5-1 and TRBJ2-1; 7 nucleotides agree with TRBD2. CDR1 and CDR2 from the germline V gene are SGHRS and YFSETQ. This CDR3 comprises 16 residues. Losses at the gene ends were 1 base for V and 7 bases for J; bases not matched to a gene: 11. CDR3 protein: CASSLPVTGGVNEQFF. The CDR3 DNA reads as TGCGCCAGCAGCTTGCCGGTGACGGGAGGTGTGAATGAGCAGTTCTTC.

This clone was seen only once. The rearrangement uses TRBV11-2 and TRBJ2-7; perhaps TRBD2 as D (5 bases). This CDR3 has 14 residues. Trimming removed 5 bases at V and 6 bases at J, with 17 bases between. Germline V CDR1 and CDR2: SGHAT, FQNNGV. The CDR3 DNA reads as TGTGCCAGCAGCCTGGGAGTACGGAGTGCCGAGCAGTACTTC. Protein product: CASSLGVRSAEQYF.